This T cell receptor (beta chain) was retrieved from a study of blood T cell repertoires in COVID-19. For the study at large: Acute-phase and convalescent COVID-19 samples originated in the United States, Italy and Spain. T cells, B-cell-depleted T cells, or PBMCs provided the cDNA or gDNA that served as material.

Per the authors' pipeline: The authors estimated nucleated cell counts from reference gene primer amplification. Profiled with immunoSEQ multiplex PCR; TCRdb holds only in-frame clones, not every one. For V, J and clone size, that table is used; D and trimming come from the DNA. The sample consists of about 200,000 clones, approximately 91% of them appearing once. The receptor was derived from a man younger than 35 with active or convalescent COVID-19. The sample consisted of peripheral blood.

The DNA for the CDR3 is TGTGCCAGTAGTATACAGGGGACGAATGAAGCTTTCTTT. This translates into CASSIQGTNEAFF. This chain uses TRBV19 with TRBJ1-1; the D gene is possibly TRBD1 (6 bases). Germline CDR1 and CDR2: LNHDA and SQIVND (reference sequence). With 2 bases removed from V and 7 bases from J, the gap between germline ends came to 11 bases. This CDR3 is built from 13 residues.